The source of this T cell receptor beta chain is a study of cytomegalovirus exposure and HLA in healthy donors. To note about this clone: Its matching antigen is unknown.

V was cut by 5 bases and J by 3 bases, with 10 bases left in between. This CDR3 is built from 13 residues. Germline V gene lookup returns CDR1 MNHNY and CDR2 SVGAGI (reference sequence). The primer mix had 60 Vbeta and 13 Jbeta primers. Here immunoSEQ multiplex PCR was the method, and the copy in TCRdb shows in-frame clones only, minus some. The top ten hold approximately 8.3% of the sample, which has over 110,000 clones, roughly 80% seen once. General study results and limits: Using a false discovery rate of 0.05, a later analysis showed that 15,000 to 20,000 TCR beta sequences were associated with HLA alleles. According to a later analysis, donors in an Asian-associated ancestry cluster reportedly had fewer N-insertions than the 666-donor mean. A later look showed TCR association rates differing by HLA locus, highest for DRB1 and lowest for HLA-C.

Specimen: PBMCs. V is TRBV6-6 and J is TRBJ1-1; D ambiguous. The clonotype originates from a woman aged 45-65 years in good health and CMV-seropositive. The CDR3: CASSQDGDTEAFF. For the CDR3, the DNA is TGTGCCAGCAGTCAGGACGGGGACACTGAAGCTTTCTTT.